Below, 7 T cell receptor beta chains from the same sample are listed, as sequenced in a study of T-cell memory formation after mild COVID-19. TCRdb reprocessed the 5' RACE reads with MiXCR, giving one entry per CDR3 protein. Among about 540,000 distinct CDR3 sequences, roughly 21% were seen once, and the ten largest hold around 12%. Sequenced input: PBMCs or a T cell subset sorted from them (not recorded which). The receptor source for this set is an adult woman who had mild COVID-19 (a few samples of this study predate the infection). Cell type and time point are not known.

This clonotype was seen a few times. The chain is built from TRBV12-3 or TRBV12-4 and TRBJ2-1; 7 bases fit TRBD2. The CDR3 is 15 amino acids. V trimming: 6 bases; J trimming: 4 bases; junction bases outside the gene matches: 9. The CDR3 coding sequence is TGTGCCAGCAGCCCTGACGGGGGGATTTACAATGAGCAGTTCTTC. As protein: CASSPDGGIYNEQFF.

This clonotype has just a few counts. CDR3 loop: CATSTGHHQETQYF. The CDR3 DNA sequence: TGTGCCACCAGCACCGGACACCACCAAGAGACCCAGTACTTC. V usage is TRBV15 and J usage is TRBJ2-5; D is possibly TRBD1 (5 bases). The CDR3 runs to 14 residues. The V end was cut by 4 bases, the J end by 0 bases, with 9 bases between. Per the germline V gene, CDR1 is LNHNV and CDR2 is YYDKDF (reference sequence). The complete variable domain, with remaining parts taken from reference TRBV15 and TRBJ2-5, reads DAMVIQNPRYQVTQFGKPVTLSCSQTLNHNVMYWYQQKSSQAPKLLFHYYDKDFNNEADTPDNFQSRRPNTSFCFLDIRSPGLGDTAMYLCATSTGHHQETQYFGPGTRLLVL.

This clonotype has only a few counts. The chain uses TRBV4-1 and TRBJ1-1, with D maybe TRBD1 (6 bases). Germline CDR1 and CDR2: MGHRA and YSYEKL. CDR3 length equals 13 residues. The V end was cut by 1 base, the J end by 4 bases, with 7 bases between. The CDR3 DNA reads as TGCGCCAGCAGCCAAGCAGGGGCCACTGAAGCTTTCTTT. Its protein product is CASSQAGATEAFF.

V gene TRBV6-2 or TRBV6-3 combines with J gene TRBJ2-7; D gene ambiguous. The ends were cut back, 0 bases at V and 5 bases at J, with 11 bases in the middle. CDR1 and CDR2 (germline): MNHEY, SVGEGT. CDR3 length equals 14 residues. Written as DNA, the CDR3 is TGTGCCAGCAGTTACTCAGGTCCAGGAAACGAGCAGTACTTC. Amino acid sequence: CASSYSGPGNEQYF.

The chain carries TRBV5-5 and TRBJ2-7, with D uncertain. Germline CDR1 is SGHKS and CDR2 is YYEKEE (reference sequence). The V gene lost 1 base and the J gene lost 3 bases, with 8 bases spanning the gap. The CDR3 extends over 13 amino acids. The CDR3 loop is CASSLWQDYEQYF. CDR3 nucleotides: TGTGCCAGCAGCTTGTGGCAGGACTACGAGCAGTACTTC.

The CDR3 is CASSQGPVARGDEKLFF. CDR3 DNA: TGCGCCAGCAGCCAAGGACCAGTGGCCAGGGGCGATGAAAAACTGTTTTTT. The chain couples TRBV4-3 to TRBJ1-4, with D perhaps TRBD1 (6 bases). Per the germline V gene, CDR1 is LGHNA and CDR2 is YSLEER. The CDR3 sequence is 17 residues long. Trimming left V 1 base short and J 6 bases short, with 18 bases between.

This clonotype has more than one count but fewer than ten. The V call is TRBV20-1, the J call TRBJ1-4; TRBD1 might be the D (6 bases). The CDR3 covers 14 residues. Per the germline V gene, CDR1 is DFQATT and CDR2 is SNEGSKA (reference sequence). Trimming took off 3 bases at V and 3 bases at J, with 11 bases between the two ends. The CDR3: CSARKDSSNEKLFF. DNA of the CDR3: TGCAGTGCTAGGAAGGACAGTTCTAATGAAAAACTGTTTTTT.